This paragraph reports one T cell receptor beta chain. Seattle patients were enrolled while actively infected and followed longitudinally. These data are taken from a study of blood T cell repertoires in COVID-19. On the study more broadly: Acute-phase and convalescent COVID-19 samples originated in the United States, Italy and Spain. In each case, the material was cDNA or gDNA derived from T cells, B-cell-depleted T cells, or PBMCs.

The CDR3 is 15 amino acids. Germline V gene lookup returns CDR1 GTSNPN and CDR2 SVGIG (reference sequence). The V end lost 3 bases, the J end lost 4 bases, and 16 bases lay between the germline ends. In the original analysis: Nucleated cell number was recorded as an estimate derived from reference gene primer amplification. TCRdb's table, derived via immunoSEQ multiplex PCR, lists solely in-frame clones and lacks some. The DNA gave D and trimming, while V, J and clone size come from that table. The sample contains 180,000 or so clones, approximately 80% of which appear only once. The material sequenced was peripheral blood. J is TRBJ2-1 and V is TRBV30, with D possibly TRBD2 on 6 matching bases. The TCR comes from a woman aged 40 to 50 with COVID-19, enrolled during active disease. CDR3 residues: CAWSGEAGGYNEQFF. The CDR3 coding sequence is TGTGCCTGGAGCGGGGAGGCTGGGGGTTACAATGAGCAGTTCTTC.